This T cell receptor (beta chain) was obtained from a study of neurological immune-mediated disorders (dated by TCRdb to about 2019). Broadly, across the study: The study compared peripheral blood TCR-beta repertoires of HTLV-I-associated myelopathy (HAM/TSP) patients, multiple sclerosis patients and healthy controls using UMI-based sequencing. The 100 to 110 TCR-beta libraries covered PBMC samples along with longitudinal samples, technical triplicates, and paired sorted CD4+ and CD8+ T-cell subsets. The cohort comprised 65 to 75 subjects: some 15 HAM/TSP patients, 34 multiple sclerosis patients and 20 or so healthy controls. The paper as a whole reports these results and caveats: The highest TCR clonal expansion was observed in HAM/TSP patients, whereas the lowest was observed in MS patients, even when compared with healthy controls. Across subjects, expanded clones never shared an identical CDR3 amino acid sequence, which suggests that the TCR-beta repertoires in every group were private.

This clonotype was counted ten times or more. The antigen this receptor binds is unknown. Within one base of it there is no much larger clone, and no base qualities were kept. From the germline V gene (reference sequence), CDR1 is LGHDT and CDR2 is YNNKEL. V is cut back by 5 bases and J by 8 bases, with 8 bases in the junction unmatched. The CDR3, cysteine through phenylalanine, is 15 amino acids long. Kept here is only the CDR3 DNA, which spans 45 bases and is read in frame from base 1. The healthy controls were volunteers from blood banks in Maryland, USA. Unsorted PBMC libraries were generated from 2 million PBMCs stored in RNAlater at -80 °C until RNA extraction. PBMCs were separated from peripheral blood using Ficoll-Hypaque density gradient centrifugation and then cryopreserved in liquid nitrogen. cDNA synthesis used template-switch 5'RACE with a primer carrying a 10-nucleotide random unique molecular identifier tagging each TCR transcript. Over 180 million TCR-beta sequences, covering 15-18 subjects, were produced in each sequencing run. The RNeasy kit was used to extract total RNA. The KAPA Real-time Library Amplification kit was used to amplify TCR-beta VDJ regions with primers targeting the TCR constant region and the 5'RACE anchor. A first PCR added sample indexes and Illumina adaptors, after which a second PCR increased the library yield. After Ampure bead purification, the TCR product of roughly 650 bp was size-selected on a 2% E-gel SizeSelection system. Before pooling, library quality was assessed on a Bioanalyzer, concentration was determined with Qubit, and library quantification was performed with the Kapa Library Quantification kit. An Illumina HiSeq 2500 was used to sequence the libraries paired-end at 2 x 150 bp. To increase sequence diversity, roughly 24-30% phiX was spiked into each library pool. The source study handled its data this way. Quality-filtered reads were processed with the UMI-based MiGEC pipeline, which removed over 75% of raw TCR sequences during error correction. IMGT germline references were used for aligning VDJ genes, and each clonotype was defined as a unique CDR3 amino acid sequence together with its V-J genes. Clonal expansion, Shannon diversity, and CDR3 relatedness (CalcPairwiseDistances, ClusterSamples) were evaluated with VDJtools, and phylogenetic trees were built with CLCbio workbench. Clones with at least 8 unique UMIs were defined as expanded, with this threshold being based on coefficient-of-variation modelling across technical triplicates. TCRdb passed the public sequencing reads through fastp at Q25 and MiXCR, retaining productive beta sequences. Every CDR3 protein is listed once, alongside the most common genes and DNA of its rows. TCRdb's processing, not the authors', yielded these V and J calls. The sample table lists about 79,000 distinct CDR3 sequences, less than 15% of them with a count of one. The ten most abundant clones make up approximately 7.5% of the sample.

This sequence originates from a woman between 50 and 59 years old in good health. In this chain, TRBV3-1 is recombined with TRBJ2-3; TRBD2 matches 12 bases in the middle. Sequencing used PBMCs. The bases are TGTGCCAGCAGCGAAGCTAGCGGGGGGGCAACTACGCAGTATTTT. It specifies CASSEASGGATTQYF.